Below, 9 T cell receptor beta chains from the same sample are listed, as sequenced in a study of CD8 T cells in Susac syndrome. Reverse transcription of about 0.5 to 1 ug RNA was performed with random hexamers. TCRdb passed the immunoSEQ multiplex PCR reads through MiXCR, listing each CDR3 protein once. The table lists 300,000 or so distinct CDR3 sequences, approximately 90% of them singletons, with roughly 0.07% in the top ten. Sequenced: CD4+ T cells from PBMCs. Receptor source: a human donor with multiple sclerosis.

This chain uses TRBV15 with TRBJ2-1, with D uncertain. Trimming stripped 4 bases from V and 3 bases from J, with 13 bases between. CDR1 LNHNV and CDR2 YYDKDF come from the germline V gene (reference sequence). The CDR3 has 15 residues. The CDR3 loop reads CATSIGSADYNEQFF. The CDR3 DNA follows: TGTGCCACCAGCATCGGAAGTGCGGACTACAATGAGCAGTTCTTC. Full variable domain (remainder filled in from reference TRBV15 and TRBJ2-1): DAMVIQNPRYQVTQFGKPVTLSCSQTLNHNVMYWYQQKSSQAPKLLFHYYDKDFNNEADTPDNFQSRRPNTSFCFLDIRSPGLGDTAMYLCATSIGSADYNEQFFGPGTRLTVL.

The chain combines TRBV30 with TRBJ1-2, with D maybe TRBD1 (6 bases). Trimming left V 4 bases short and J 3 bases short, with 9 bases between. The V gene's germline CDR1 is GTSNPN and CDR2 SVGIG (reference sequence). This CDR3 contains 12 residues. Written as DNA, the CDR3 is TGTGCCTGGAACAGGGAGTACTATGGCTACACCTTC. Its protein is CAWNREYYGYTF.

J is TRBJ2-7 and V is TRBV6-6, with D perhaps TRBD1 or TRBD2 (6 bases each). Germline CDR1 reads MNHNY; CDR2 reads SVGAGI (reference sequence). V was pared by 7 bases and J by 3 bases, with 19 bases between. The CDR3 has 15 amino acids. DNA of the CDR3: TGTGCCAGCACGCTTCAGGGGACGACTAGCTACGAGCAGTACTTC. This encodes CASTLQGTTSYEQYF.

The chain is built from TRBV25-1 and TRBJ1-2; a possible D gene is TRBD1 (6 bases). Germline CDR1 and CDR2: MGHDK and SYGVNS. V lost 3 bases and J lost 4, with 15 bases in between. This CDR3 has 15 amino acids. The CDR3 coding sequence is TGTGCCAGCAGTGATTCAGGGGTTCTCATCTATGGCTACACCTTC. This translates into CASSDSGVLIYGYTF.

This clonotype was counted only a few times. CDR3 residues: CASSPSLQETQYF. The DNA of the CDR3 is TGTGCCAGCTCACCAAGCCTTCAAGAGACCCAGTACTTC. V gene TRBV18 combines with J gene TRBJ2-5, with no clear D. The CDR3 consists of 13 residues. The V and J ends lost 2 bases and 2 bases respectively, with 6 bases between them. Germline loops: CDR1 KGHSH, CDR2 LQKENI.

The rearrangement uses TRBV19 and TRBJ2-7, with D tentatively TRBD1 (6 bases). V dropped 3 bases and J dropped 4 bases, with 13 bases sitting between them. The germline gives CDR1 LNHDA, CDR2 SQIVND (reference sequence). This CDR3 region has 14 residues. The CDR3 region is CASSMVGAAYEQYF. The CDR3 DNA is TGTGCCAGTAGTATGGTGGGGGCCGCTTACGAGCAGTACTTC.

The chain is built from TRBV12-5 and TRBJ2-1, with 12 bases fitting TRBD2. Per germline, CDR1 LGHNT and CDR2 FRNRAP. V gave up 2 bases and J gave up 10 bases; unmatched junction bases: 12. The CDR3 has 17 residues. This CDR3 is CASGLPPLAGGSGEQFF. CDR3 DNA: TGTGCTAGTGGTTTGCCCCCACTAGCGGGAGGATCGGGAGAGCAGTTCTTC.

This chain joins TRBV11-2 and TRBJ1-1; D not resolved. The germline V and J ends were trimmed by 5 bases and 11 bases, with 15 bases remaining between them. CDR1 and CDR2 (germline): SGHAT, FQNNGV. The CDR3 has 12 amino acids. The chain's CDR3 is CASSPPEGVAFF. The CDR3 DNA is TGTGCCAGCAGCCCGCCCGAGGGTGTGGCTTTCTTT. The full variable domain, with the rest looked up from reference TRBV11-2 and TRBJ1-1, is EAGVAQSPRYKIIEKRQSVAFWCNPISGHATLYWYQQILGQGPKLLIQFQNNGVVDDSQLPKDRFSAERLKGVDSTLKIQPAKLEDSAVYLCASSPPEGVAFFGQGTRLTVV.

The J gene is TRBJ2-5, the V gene TRBV5-1; D is unresolved. Germline assignment: CDR1 SGHRS and CDR2 YFSETQ. The CDR3 has 15 amino acids. Trimming took off 0 bases at V and 3 bases at J, with 12 bases between the two ends. CDR3 sequence: CASSLDGRSEETQYF. CDR3 bases: TGCGCCAGCAGCTTGGATGGGCGGAGTGAAGAGACCCAGTACTTC.